The subject of this entry is one T cell receptor (beta chain). Its antigen is not known. These data come from a study of cytomegalovirus exposure and HLA in healthy donors. Overall study results and limits: Later analysis associated a missense DCLRE1C variant with TCR beta V- and J-gene trimming. Fewer N-insertions (relative to the approximately 700-donor mean) were reportedly seen in an Asian-associated ancestry cluster in a later analysis. Earlier analysis yielded a pattern in which most TCR beta V segments were productive about 87% or about 30% of the time.

V shed 5 bases, J shed 2 bases, and the junction held 4 bases outside the gene matches. The germline V gene encodes CDR1 LNHDA and CDR2 SQIVND (reference sequence). The CDR3 runs 15 residues. PCR primers comprised 60 Vbeta and 13 Jbeta primers. Sequencing was performed with immunoSEQ multiplex PCR; in TCRdb, only in-frame clones are kept and a portion is missing. The table lists 180,000 or so clones, 76% of them singletons, with about 0.69% in the top ten. The V and J genes are TRBV19 and TRBJ1-4; 8 bases are shared with TRBD1. The source of this sequence is a female donor in good health and CMV-seronegative. Specimen: PBMCs. The CDR3 sequence is CASSFHRGTNEKLFF. CDR3 sequence (DNA): TGTGCCAGTAGTTTCCACAGGGGGACTAATGAAAAACTGTTTTTT.